This T cell receptor (beta chain) stems from a study of blood T cell repertoires in COVID-19. Study context: The United States, Italy and Spain were the sources of the acute and convalescent COVID-19 samples.

Germline assignment: CDR1 SGHTA and CDR2 FQGTGA. V lost 10 bases and J lost 8, with 21 bases in between. This CDR3 spans 14 amino acids. As originally analysed: Cell counts per sample came from amplifying reference gene primers. Some clones are missing from TCRdb's copy, which holds only in-frame ones; the method was immunoSEQ multiplex PCR. For V, J and clone size, that table is used; D and trimming come from the DNA. Among approximately 260,000 clones listed, about 86% were seen once. Those who participated ranged in age from roughly 18 to 100 years and resided in approximately 26 US areas. This clone was seen a few times.

The sequencing sample was made of PBMCs or T cells enriched from blood (not recorded which). This TCR was sampled from a man aged 50 or older who had recovered from COVID-19. The rearrangement uses TRBV7-3 and TRBJ2-1; D perhaps matches TRBD1 (6 bases). The CDR3 sequence is CATASRGYNDEQFF. The DNA for the CDR3 is TGTGCCACCGCCAGCAGGGGATACAATGATGAGCAGTTCTTC. Full variable domain (remainder filled in from reference TRBV7-3 and TRBJ2-1): GAGVSQTPSNKVTEKGKYVELRCDPISGHTALYWYRQSLGQGPEFLIYFQGTGAADDSGLPNDRFFAVRPEGSVSTLKIQRTERGDSAVYLCATASRGYNDEQFFGPGTRLTVL.